The sequence of this T cell receptor (beta chain) was determined in a study of Tregs in tolerant kidney transplant recipients. Study-level points and caveats: This study did not directly address biological reproducibility.

Profiling relied on immunoSEQ multiplex PCR, and the TCRdb table lists in-frame clones only, not all of them. The sample carries about 110,000 clones, roughly 90% recorded once. The J segment lost 6 bases and the V segment lost 5 bases, leaving 5 bases of the junction unmatched. CDR1 is SGHTA, CDR2 FQGNSA, per germline. This CDR3 region has 15 residues. Unstimulated regulatory T cells (CD4+CD25+CD127-), CD4+CD25- non-regulatory cells, CD4 and CD8 cells were FACS-sorted from thawed PBMCs. On this clone: Antigen: not known.

Source: CD4+ T cells from blood, taken before the transplant. This TCR was recovered from a human donor who received a combined kidney and bone marrow transplant. This sequence joins TRBV7-2 and TRBJ1-5; 12 bases are shared with TRBD1. In DNA, the CDR3 is TGTGCCAGCAGCCCCGGGGGACAGGGGGCTCAGCCCCAGCATTTT. As protein: CASSPGGQGAQPQHF. The full variable domain, with the rest looked up from reference TRBV7-2 and TRBJ1-5, is GAGVSQSPSNKVTEKGKDVELRCDPISGHTALYWYRQSLGQGLEFLIYFQGNSAPDKSGLPSDRFSAERTGGSVSTLTIQRTQQEDSAVYLCASSPGGQGAQPQHFGDGTRLSIL.